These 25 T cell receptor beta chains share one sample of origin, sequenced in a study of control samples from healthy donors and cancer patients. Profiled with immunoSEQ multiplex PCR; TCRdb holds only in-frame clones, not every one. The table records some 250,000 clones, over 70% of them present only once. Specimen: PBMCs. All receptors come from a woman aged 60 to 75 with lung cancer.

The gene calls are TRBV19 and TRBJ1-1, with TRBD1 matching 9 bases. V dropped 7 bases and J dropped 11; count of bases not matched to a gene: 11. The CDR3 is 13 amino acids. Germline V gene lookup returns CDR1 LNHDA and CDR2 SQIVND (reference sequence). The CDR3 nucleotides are TGTGCCAGTACCAGGGACAGGGTCGATAAGGCTTTCTTT. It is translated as CASTRDRVDKAFF.

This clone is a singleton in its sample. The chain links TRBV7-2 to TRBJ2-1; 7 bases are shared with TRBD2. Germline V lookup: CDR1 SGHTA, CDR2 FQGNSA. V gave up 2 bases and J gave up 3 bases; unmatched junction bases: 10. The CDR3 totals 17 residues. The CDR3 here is CASSLIYRGSNYNEQFF. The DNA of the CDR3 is TGTGCCAGCAGCTTAATCTACCGCGGGAGTAACTACAATGAGCAGTTCTTC.

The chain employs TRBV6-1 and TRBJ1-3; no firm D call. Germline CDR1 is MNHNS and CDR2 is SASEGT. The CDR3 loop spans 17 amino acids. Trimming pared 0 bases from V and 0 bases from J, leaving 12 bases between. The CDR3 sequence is CASSEAFGQASGNTIYF. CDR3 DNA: TGTGCCAGCAGTGAAGCGTTTGGGCAGGCCTCTGGAAACACCATATATTTT.

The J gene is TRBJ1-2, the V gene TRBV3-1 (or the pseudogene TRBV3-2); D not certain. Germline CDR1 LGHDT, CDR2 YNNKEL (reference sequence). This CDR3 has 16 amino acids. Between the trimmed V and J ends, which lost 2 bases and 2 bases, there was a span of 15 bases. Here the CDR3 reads CASSQNPGPGNYGYTF. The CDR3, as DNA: TGTGCCAGCAGCCAAAATCCGGGCCCGGGGAACTATGGCTACACCTTC.

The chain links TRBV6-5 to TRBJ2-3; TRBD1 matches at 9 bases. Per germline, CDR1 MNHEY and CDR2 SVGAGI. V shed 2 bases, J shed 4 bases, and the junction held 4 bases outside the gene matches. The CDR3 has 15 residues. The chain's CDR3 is CASSYTGTGSDTQYF. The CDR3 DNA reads TGTGCCAGCAGTTACACGGGGACAGGGTCAGATACGCAGTATTTT.

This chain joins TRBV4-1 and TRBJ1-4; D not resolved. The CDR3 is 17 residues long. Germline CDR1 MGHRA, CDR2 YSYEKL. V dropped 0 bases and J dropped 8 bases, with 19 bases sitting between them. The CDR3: CASSQDFGMSYFEKLFF. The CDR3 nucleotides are TGCGCCAGCAGCCAAGATTTTGGCATGTCATACTTCGAAAAACTGTTTTTT.

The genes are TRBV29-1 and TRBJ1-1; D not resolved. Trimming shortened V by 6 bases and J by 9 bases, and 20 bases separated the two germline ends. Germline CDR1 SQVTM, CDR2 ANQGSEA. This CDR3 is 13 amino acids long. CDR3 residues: CSVLILGPRKAFF. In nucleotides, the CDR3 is TGCAGCGTCCTGATTCTCGGTCCCCGAAAAGCTTTCTTT.

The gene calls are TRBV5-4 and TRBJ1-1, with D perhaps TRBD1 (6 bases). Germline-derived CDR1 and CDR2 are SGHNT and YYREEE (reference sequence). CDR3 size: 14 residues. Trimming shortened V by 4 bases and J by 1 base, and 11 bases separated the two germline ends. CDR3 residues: CASSRSGANTEAFF. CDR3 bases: TGTGCCAGCAGCCGATCGGGGGCGAACACTGAAGCTTTCTTT.

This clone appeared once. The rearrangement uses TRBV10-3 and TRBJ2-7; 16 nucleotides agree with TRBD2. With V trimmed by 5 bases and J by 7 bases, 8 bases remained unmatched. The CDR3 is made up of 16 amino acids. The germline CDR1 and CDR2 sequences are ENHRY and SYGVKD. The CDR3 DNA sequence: TGTGCCATCAGTCCAGGGACTAGCGGGAGGGCCAGGGAGCAGTACTTC. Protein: CAISPGTSGRAREQYF.

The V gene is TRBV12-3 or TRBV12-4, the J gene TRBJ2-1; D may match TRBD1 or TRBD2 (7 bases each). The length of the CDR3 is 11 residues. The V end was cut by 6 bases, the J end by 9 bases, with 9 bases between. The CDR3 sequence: CASSRGGEQFF. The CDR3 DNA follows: TGTGCCAGCAGCAGGGGGGGTGAGCAGTTCTTC.

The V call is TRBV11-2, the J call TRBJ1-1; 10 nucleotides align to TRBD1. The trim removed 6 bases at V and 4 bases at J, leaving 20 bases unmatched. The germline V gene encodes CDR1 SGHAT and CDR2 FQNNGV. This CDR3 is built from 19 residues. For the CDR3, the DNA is TGTGCCAGCAGGCCCAATCTATGGGACAGGGGAGAAGGTGGCACTGAAGCTTTCTTT. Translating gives CASRPNLWDRGEGGTEAFF.

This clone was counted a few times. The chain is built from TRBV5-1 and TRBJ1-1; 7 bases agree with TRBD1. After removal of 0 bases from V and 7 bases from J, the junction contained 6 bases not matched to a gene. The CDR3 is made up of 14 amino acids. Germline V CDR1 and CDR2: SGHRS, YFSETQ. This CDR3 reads CASSLGDRLFEAFF. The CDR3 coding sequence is TGCGCCAGCAGCTTGGGGGACAGACTTTTTGAAGCTTTCTTT.

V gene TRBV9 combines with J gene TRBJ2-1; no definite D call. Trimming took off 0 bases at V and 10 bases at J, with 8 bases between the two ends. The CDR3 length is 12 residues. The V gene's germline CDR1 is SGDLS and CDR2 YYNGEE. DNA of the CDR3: TGTGCCAGCAGCGTAGGGGAAAGCGAGCAGTTCTTC. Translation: CASSVGESEQFF.

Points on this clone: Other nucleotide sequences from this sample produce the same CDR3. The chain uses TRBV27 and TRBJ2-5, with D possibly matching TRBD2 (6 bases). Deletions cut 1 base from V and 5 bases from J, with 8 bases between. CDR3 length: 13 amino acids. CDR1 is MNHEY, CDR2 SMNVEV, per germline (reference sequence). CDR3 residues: CASSLLGGETQYF. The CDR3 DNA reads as TGTGCCAGCAGTTTATTGGGGGGTGAGACCCAGTACTTC.

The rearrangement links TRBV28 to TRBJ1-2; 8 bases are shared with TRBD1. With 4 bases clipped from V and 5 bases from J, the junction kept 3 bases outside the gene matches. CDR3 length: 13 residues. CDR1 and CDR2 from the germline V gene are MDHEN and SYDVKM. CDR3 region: CASSYDRGYGYTF. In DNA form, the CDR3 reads TGTGCCAGCAGTTACGACAGGGGTTATGGCTACACCTTC.

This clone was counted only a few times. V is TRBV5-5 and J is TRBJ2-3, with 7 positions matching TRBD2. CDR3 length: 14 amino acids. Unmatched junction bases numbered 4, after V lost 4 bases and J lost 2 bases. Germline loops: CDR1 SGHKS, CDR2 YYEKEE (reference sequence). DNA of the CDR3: TGTGCCAGCAGCATCCGGGACTACACAGATACGCAGTATTTT. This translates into CASSIRDYTDTQYF.

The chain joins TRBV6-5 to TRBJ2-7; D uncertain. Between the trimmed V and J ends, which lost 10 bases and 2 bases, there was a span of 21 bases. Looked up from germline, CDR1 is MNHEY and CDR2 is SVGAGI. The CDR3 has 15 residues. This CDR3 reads CATNKWGSEPYEQYF. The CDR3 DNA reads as TGTGCCACCAATAAATGGGGTTCCGAGCCCTACGAGCAGTACTTC.

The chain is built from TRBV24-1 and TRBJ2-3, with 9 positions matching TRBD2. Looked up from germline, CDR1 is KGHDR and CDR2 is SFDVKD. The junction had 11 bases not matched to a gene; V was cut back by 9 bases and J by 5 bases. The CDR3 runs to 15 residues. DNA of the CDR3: TGTGCCACCTCCAACCCTAGCGGGACGGGAGATACGCAGTATTTT. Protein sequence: CATSNPSGTGDTQYF.

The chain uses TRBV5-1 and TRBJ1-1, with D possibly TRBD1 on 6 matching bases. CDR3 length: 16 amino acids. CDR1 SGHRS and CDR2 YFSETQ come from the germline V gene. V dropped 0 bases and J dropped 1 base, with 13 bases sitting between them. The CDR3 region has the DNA TGCGCCAGCAGCTTGGTTGGTGGGGGCTCGAACACTGAAGCTTTCTTT. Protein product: CASSLVGGGSNTEAFF.

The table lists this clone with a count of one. The CDR3 nucleotides are TGTGCCAGCAGCTTCGGCAGGGTCTCCTACGAGCAGTACTTC. This encodes CASSFGRVSYEQYF. The chain combines TRBV11-2 with TRBJ2-7; possibly TRBD1 for D (5 bases). Germline V gives CDR1 SGHAT, CDR2 FQNNGV. The CDR3 runs 14 residues. V was shortened by 3 bases and J by 0 bases, with 9 bases between the two germline ends. The entire variable domain, with the rest obtained from reference TRBV11-2 and TRBJ2-7, is as follows: EAGVAQSPRYKIIEKRQSVAFWCNPISGHATLYWYQQILGQGPKLLIQFQNNGVVDDSQLPKDRFSAERLKGVDSTLKIQPAKLEDSAVYLCASSFGRVSYEQYFGPGTRLTVT.

The CDR3 region is CASSSTGGLNEQFF. In DNA form, the CDR3 reads TGTGCCAGCAGTTCGACAGGGGGCCTCAATGAGCAGTTCTTC. The chain combines TRBV7-3 with TRBJ2-1; 10 bases agree with TRBD1. The J segment lost 6 bases and the V segment lost 6 bases, leaving 5 bases of the junction unmatched. Per the germline V gene, CDR1 is SGHTA and CDR2 is FQGTGA. This CDR3 is built from 14 residues.

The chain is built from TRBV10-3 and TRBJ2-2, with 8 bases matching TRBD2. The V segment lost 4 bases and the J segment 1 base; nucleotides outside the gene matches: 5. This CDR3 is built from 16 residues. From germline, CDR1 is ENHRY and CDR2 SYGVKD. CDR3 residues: CAISGTAGGNTGELFF. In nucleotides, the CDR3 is TGTGCCATCAGTGGCACGGCGGGGGGGAACACCGGGGAGCTGTTTTTT.

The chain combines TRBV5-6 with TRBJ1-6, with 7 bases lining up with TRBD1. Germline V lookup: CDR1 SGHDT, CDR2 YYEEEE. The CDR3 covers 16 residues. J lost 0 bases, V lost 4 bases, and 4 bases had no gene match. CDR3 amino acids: CASSTGVGSYNSPLHF. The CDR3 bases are TGTGCCAGCAGCACAGGGGTAGGCTCCTATAATTCACCCCTCCACTTT.

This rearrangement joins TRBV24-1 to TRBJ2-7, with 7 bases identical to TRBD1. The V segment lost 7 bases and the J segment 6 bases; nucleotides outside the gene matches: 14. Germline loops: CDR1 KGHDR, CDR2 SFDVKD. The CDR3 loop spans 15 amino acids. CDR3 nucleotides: TGTGCCACCAGCCCGGGTGCCCAGGGGGTCTCCGAGCAGTACTTC. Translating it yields CATSPGAQGVSEQYF.

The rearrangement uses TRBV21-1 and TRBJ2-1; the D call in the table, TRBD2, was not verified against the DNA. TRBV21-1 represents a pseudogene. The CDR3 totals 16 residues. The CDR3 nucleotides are TGTGCCAGCCCCCGTGTCTTAAGCGGGAGTATGAATGAGCAGTTCTTC. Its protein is CASPRVLSGSMNEQFF.